Following are 21 T cell receptor beta chains from one sample sequenced in a study of liver allograft versus peripheral blood T cells. Study context: Comparing T cell receptor repertoires in transplanted livers with those in recipients' peripheral blood was part of the design.

Each CDR3 protein is one row after TCRdb ran MiXCR on the reads. The data hold around 12,000 distinct CDR3 sequences, with about 20% observed a single time. The origin of the receptors is a human patient who had a liver transplant. Part of the T cells may come from the graft donor.

By share, this clonotype ranks as medium-sized. V gene TRBV5-4 combines with J gene TRBJ2-6; D not certain. There are 17 residues in the CDR3. Germline CDR1 SGHNT, CDR2 YYREEE (reference sequence). Trimming stripped 3 bases from V and 0 bases from J, with 13 bases between. The CDR3 region has the DNA TGTGCCAGCAGCTCAGAAGTCCCTGGCTCTGGGGCCAACGTCCTGACTTTC. Amino acids: CASSSEVPGSGANVLTF.

This clonotype was found a few times. The CDR3 DNA is TGTGCCAGCAGCTTAACAGATAACGGACCGGGTGTGTCTGGCTACACCTTC. Protein product: CASSLTDNGPGVSGYTF. The chain couples TRBV7-3 to TRBJ1-2; D is undetermined. The germline V and J ends were trimmed by 0 bases and 7 bases, with 21 bases remaining between them. Germline V lookup: CDR1 SGHTA, CDR2 FQGTGA. The CDR3 spans 17 residues.

This clonotype was counted ten times or more. In DNA, the CDR3 is TGTGCCAGCAGTAGGAAGGGACAGGGGGCCGAATCCCGGCCCAATGAGCAGTTCTTC. This encodes CASSRKGQGAESRPNEQFF. The genes are TRBV6-1 and TRBJ2-1; 12 nucleotides agree with TRBD1. The V segment lost 5 bases and the J segment 6 bases; nucleotides outside the gene matches: 17. CDR1 is MNHNS, CDR2 SASEGT, per germline. This CDR3 is 19 amino acids long.

The chain recombines TRBV12-3 or TRBV12-4 with TRBJ2-1; 8 bases are shared with TRBD1. The length of the CDR3 is 14 residues. J gave up 8 bases and V 2 bases, and 5 bases lay outside the gene matches. CDR3 sequence (DNA): TGTGCCAGCAGTTTATCCTCAGGGGGCGATGAGCAGTTCTTC. Amino acid sequence: CASSLSSGGDEQFF.

This chain joins TRBV28 and TRBJ2-5; 7 positions agree with TRBD2. V trimming: 4 bases; J trimming: 5 bases; junction bases outside the gene matches: 10. Germline V lookup: CDR1 MDHEN, CDR2 SYDVKM. The CDR3 covers 15 residues. CDR3 amino acids: CASSSGGGTKETQYF. As DNA, the CDR3 is TGTGCCAGCAGTTCGGGCGGGGGAACCAAGGAGACCCAGTACTTC.

CDR3 DNA sequence: TGCAGTGCTTGTGAGGGGGCAAACACTGAAGCTTTCTTT. Protein product: CSACEGANTEAFF. The chain uses TRBV20-1 and TRBJ1-1; 7 nucleotides agree with TRBD1. The V gene's germline CDR1 is DFQATT and CDR2 SNEGSKA (reference sequence). This CDR3 is 13 amino acids long. J gave up 2 bases and V 5 bases, and 5 bases lay outside the gene matches.

The chain uses TRBV30 and TRBJ2-5, with D tentatively TRBD1 or TRBD2 (6 bases each). CDR1 is GTSNPN and CDR2 is SVGIG in the germline V gene (reference sequence). The CDR3 sequence is 15 residues long. V was shortened by 0 bases and J by 2 bases, with 13 bases between the two germline ends. CDR3 coding DNA: TGTGCCTGGAGTGTAGGCAGGGGACTTCAAGAGACCCAGTACTTC. Residues: CAWSVGRGLQETQYF. The whole variable domain, filled in from reference TRBV30 and TRBJ2-5, reads SQTIHQWPATLVQPVGSPLSLECTVEGTSNPNLYWYRQAAGRGLQLLFYSVGIGQISSEVPQNLSASRPQDRQFILSSKKLLLSDSGFYLCAWSVGRGLQETQYFGPGTRLLVL.

This clonotype came up many times. The J gene is TRBJ2-7, the V gene TRBV27; 11 bases fit TRBD2. The CDR3 is made up of 17 amino acids. With V trimmed by 5 bases and J by 6 bases, 15 bases remained unmatched. Looked up from germline, CDR1 is MNHEY and CDR2 is SMNVEV (reference sequence). CDR3 nucleotides: TGTGCCAGCAGTCCCCAGACCTTTAGCGGGAGGGCCCCCGAGCAGTACTTC. The encoded protein is CASSPQTFSGRAPEQYF.

The sample holds many counts of this clonotype. The CDR3 coding sequence is TGTGCCAGCGGCTACGGACAGGCTACCTACGAGCAGTACTTC. It is translated as CASGYGQATYEQYF. This sequence joins TRBV6-6 and TRBJ2-7, with TRBD1 matching over 7 bases. Germline CDR1 is MNHNY and CDR2 is SVGAGI (reference sequence). The trim removed 8 bases at V and 2 bases at J, leaving 9 bases unmatched. CDR3 length: 14 amino acids.

The chain links TRBV9 to TRBJ1-4; D is unresolved. Germline CDR1 is SGDLS and CDR2 is YYNGEE. The germline V and J ends were trimmed by 4 bases and 0 bases, with 22 bases remaining between them. CDR3 size: 19 residues. CDR3 DNA sequence: TGTGCCAGCAGCTCTCCGAGACCCCTCGGGGAGTCAACTAATGAAAAACTGTTTTTT. It is translated as CASSSPRPLGESTNEKLFF.

This clonotype has a handful of counts. The V gene is TRBV5-4, the J gene TRBJ1-1; possible D gene TRBD1, 6 bases. Germline V gives CDR1 SGHNT, CDR2 YYREEE (reference sequence). V gave up 0 bases and J gave up 4 bases, with 13 bases separating them. The CDR3 extends over 15 amino acids. CDR3 sequence: CASSLETGRSTEAFF. In nucleotides, the CDR3 is TGTGCCAGCAGCTTGGAAACAGGGAGGAGCACTGAAGCTTTCTTT.

By its share, this clonotype is medium-sized. The chain couples TRBV24-1 to TRBJ2-2, with D possibly being TRBD1 (6 bases). The CDR3 covers 16 residues. Trimming cost V 3 bases and J 1 base, with 11 bases left between them. CDR1 and CDR2 (germline): KGHDR, SFDVKD. In DNA, the CDR3 is TGTGCCACCAGTGATGCTACAGGGAGGAACACCGGGGAGCTGTTTTTT. It translates to CATSDATGRNTGELFF.

This clonotype was detected many times. This rearrangement joins TRBV18 to TRBJ1-6, with 9 bases identical to TRBD1. Germline trimming cut 3 bases from V and 7 bases from J; bases unmatched to any gene: 7. The CDR3 is made up of 16 amino acids. In germline, CDR1 is KGHSH, CDR2 LQKENI. This CDR3 is CASSPGQGKENSPLHF. The CDR3 bases are TGTGCCAGCTCACCCGGACAGGGGAAGGAAAATTCACCCCTCCACTTT.

Relative to its sample, this clonotype is medium-sized (0.01 to 0.1%). This chain connects TRBV18 to TRBJ1-1; TRBD1 is a possible D gene (6 bases). Per the germline V gene, CDR1 is KGHSH and CDR2 is LQKENI. The CDR3 runs to 14 residues. V was trimmed by 3 bases and J by 3 bases, leaving 11 bases between them. The CDR3 protein is CASSPNREDTEAFF. The CDR3 nucleotides are TGTGCCAGCTCACCGAACAGGGAAGACACTGAAGCTTTCTTT.

The sample holds many counts of this clonotype. J is TRBJ2-7 and V is TRBV7-9, with unresolved D. The CDR3 runs to 14 residues. CDR1 is SEHNR and CDR2 is FQNEAQ in the germline V gene (reference sequence). V was trimmed by 3 bases and J by 5 bases, leaving 14 bases between them. The CDR3 here is CASSFGLRPHEQYF. The CDR3 region has the DNA TGTGCCAGCAGCTTCGGTTTGAGGCCCCACGAGCAGTACTTC.

This clonotype has a handful of counts. The rearrangement links TRBV28 to TRBJ1-4; D is unclear. Trimming cost V 6 bases and J 8 bases, with 16 bases left between them. In germline, CDR1 is MDHEN, CDR2 SYDVKM. There are 14 residues in the CDR3. This chain's CDR3 is CASSVGYSREKLFF. CDR3 coding DNA: TGTGCCAGCAGCGTAGGGTACTCAAGAGAAAAACTGTTTTTT.

The chain has TRBV19 and TRBJ1-5; 8 positions agree with TRBD1. Germline CDR1 reads LNHDA; CDR2 reads SQIVND (reference sequence). Trimming cost V 4 bases and J 2 bases; bases outside gene matches: 4. CDR3 size: 15 residues. The chain's CDR3 is CASSTPGQGNQPQHF. CDR3 bases: TGTGCCAGTAGTACCCCGGGACAGGGCAATCAGCCCCAGCATTTT.

V is TRBV12-3 or TRBV12-4 and J is TRBJ1-3; 10 bases are a match to TRBD1. The CDR3 extends over 16 amino acids. V lost 3 bases and J lost 8; bases outside the gene matches: 10. The CDR3, as DNA: TGTGCCAGCAGTTTCAGAAAAGGGACAGGGGACCACACCATATATTTT. Encoded protein: CASSFRKGTGDHTIYF.

This clonotype has ten or more counts. The genes are TRBV28 and TRBJ2-7; D is uncertain. CDR1 MDHEN and CDR2 SYDVKM come from the germline V gene. This CDR3 comprises 13 residues. Trimming removed 4 bases at V and 2 bases at J, with 9 bases between. The CDR3 coding sequence is TGTGCCAGCAGTTATCCGAACACCTACGAGCAGTACTTC. This sequence encodes CASSYPNTYEQYF. Based on the CDR3 plus reference TRBV28 and TRBJ2-7, the full variable domain is DVKVTQSSRYLVKRTGEKVFLECVQDMDHENMFWYRQDPGLGLRLIYFSYDVKMKEKGDIPEGYSVSREKKERFSLILESASTNQTSMYLCASSYPNTYEQYFGPGTRLTVT.

The chain has TRBV11-2 and TRBJ1-2; D might be TRBD1 (5 bases). CDR1 SGHAT and CDR2 FQNNGV come from the germline V gene. The CDR3 extends over 15 amino acids. Trimming pared 0 bases from V and 4 bases from J, leaving 12 bases between. The chain's CDR3 is CASSLDPQGSYGYTF. In DNA, the CDR3 is TGTGCCAGCAGCTTAGACCCCCAGGGAAGCTATGGCTACACCTTC.

The chain is built from TRBV5-4 and TRBJ2-5; a weak D match, TRBD2 (7 bases). The CDR3 runs to 13 residues. Between the trimmed V and J ends, which lost 1 base and 6 bases, there was a span of 10 bases. Germline values: CDR1 SGHNT, CDR2 YYREEE (reference sequence). CDR3 coding DNA: TGTGCCAGCAGCTTGAGGGGGGGACAGACCCAGTACTTC. This codes for CASSLRGGQTQYF.